This T cell receptor beta chain stems from a study of OX40 agonist ivuxolimab in advanced cancers. Whole-study context: An agonistic anti-OX40 (CD134) antibody, ivuxolimab, was used to treat the patients. Around 40% of patients had received prior checkpoint inhibitor therapy.

The table came from immunoSEQ multiplex PCR; TCRdb's copy has only in-frame clones and leaves some out. The sample yields fewer than 90,000 clones, 91% seen once. The CDR3 sequence is 16 residues long. V dropped 0 bases and J dropped 9; count of bases not matched to a gene: 9. CDR1 is KGHSH and CDR2 is LQKENI in the germline V gene. This sample comprised CD4+ or CD8+ T cells sorted from blood, obtained in a trial of the OX40 agonist ivuxolimab. This chain links TRBV18 with TRBJ2-1; 9 bases line up with TRBD1. The receptor's source is an adult with an advanced solid tumor such as melanoma, head and neck, liver or kidney cancer. The CDR3 DNA sequence: TGTGCCAGCTCACCACCAACGGGACAGGGTAACAGTGAGCAGTTCTTC. This codes for CASSPPTGQGNSEQFF.